These 5 T cell receptor beta chains share one sample of origin, sequenced in a study of blood T cell repertoires in COVID-19. The assay was immunoSEQ multiplex PCR, and TCRdb's table has in-frame clones only and misses some. The data contain about 180,000 clones, 86% of them singletons. The specimen sequenced was peripheral blood. These receptor sequences come from a woman aged 25 to 39 with active or convalescent COVID-19.

The chain carries TRBV14 and TRBJ2-2; the match to TRBD2 covers 9 bases. Germline CDR1 is SGHDN and CDR2 is FVKESK. The CDR3 length is 17 residues. V shed 3 bases, J shed 1 base, and the junction held 6 bases outside the gene matches. CDR3 sequence (DNA): TGTGCCAGCAGCCAGTCCTCACTAGCGGGGAACACCGGGGAGCTGTTTTTT. Translated, it gives CASSQSSLAGNTGELFF.

The chain carries TRBV3-1 (or the pseudogene TRBV3-2) and TRBJ1-2; no clear D. The V gene's germline CDR1 is LGHDT and CDR2 YNNKEL (reference sequence). This CDR3 has 14 residues. Trimming took 10 bases from V and 7 from J, leaving 22 bases between them. This chain's CDR3 is CATTRGPEDGGYTF. The CDR3 DNA reads TGTGCCACTACCCGAGGGCCGGAGGACGGTGGCTACACCTTC.

The CDR3 is CAISSTNEKLFF. CDR3 in DNA: TGTGCCATCAGTTCGACTAATGAAAAACTGTTTTTT. The rearrangement links TRBV10-3 to TRBJ1-4; D unresolved. The V gene's germline CDR1 is ENHRY and CDR2 SYGVKD. V shed 5 bases and J shed 2 bases, with 3 bases lying between them. This CDR3 has 12 residues.

The J gene is TRBJ2-3, the V gene TRBV7-2; 9 positions agree with TRBD2. V was clipped by 6 bases and J by 0 bases; unmatched bases: 4. Germline CDR1 SGHTA, CDR2 FQGNSA. The CDR3 sequence is 15 residues long. The chain's CDR3 is CASRSTSGSTDTQYF. CDR3 coding DNA: TGTGCCAGCAGGTCAACTAGCGGGAGCACAGATACGCAGTATTTT.

This clone is a singleton in its sample. This chain connects TRBV11-2 to TRBJ1-1, with no clear D. The CDR3 runs 12 residues. Germline CDR1 and CDR2: SGHAT and FQNNGV. Trimming shortened V by 5 bases and J by 8 bases, and 12 bases separated the two germline ends. For the CDR3, the DNA is TGTGCCAGCAGCCCCAACCGCGTCGAAGCTTTCTTT. This sequence encodes CASSPNRVEAFF.